The subject of this entry is one TCR beta chain. Its recognized antigen is unknown. Nothing much larger sits one base from this clone, and base qualities are not available. The time point label for this specimen denotes: cycle 4 day 1 (C4D1), after more than five weeks of nivolumab. Relapse after autologous stem cell transplantation had occurred in all trial patients, and cohorts A, B and C were distinguished by prior brentuximab vedotin exposure. The trial cohort included 50 or so patients with relapsed/refractory classical Hodgkin lymphoma, and each patient had a best overall response of complete response, partial response or progressive disease. Single-agent nivolumab was administered to trial patients in the multi-cohort phase II CheckMate 205 trial. Best overall response was determined by an independent review committee according to the 2007 International Working Group response criteria. Trial PBMCs were collected just before the start of nivolumab (C1D1) and during therapy at cycle 2 day 1 and cycle 4 day 1. Peripheral blood was collected in 8 mL Vacutainer Cell Preparation Tubes, from which PBMCs were isolated by centrifugation and then cryopreserved.

The data derive from a study of PD-1 blockade in classical Hodgkin lymphoma (dated by TCRdb to the early 2020s). Regarding the complete study: Nivolumab dosing was 3 mg/kg intravenously every 2 weeks, continuing until either disease progression or unacceptable toxicity. The study used TCR beta sequencing and CyTOF to define a peripheral blood immune signature of response to PD-1 blockade in classical Hodgkin lymphoma. What the authors observed across the whole study: Trial patients with a complete response had baseline diversity similar to that of newly diagnosed patients, while partial responders and progressors had significantly lower diversity. Only a single clinical trial cohort was studied, and what caused the repertoire differences, possibly disease activity or prior therapy, remained undefined. Newly diagnosed patients were reported to have lower baseline TCR diversity than healthy donors, and relapsed/refractory patients were reported to have lower baseline TCR diversity still. By C4D1, a significant rise was seen in CD4+ TCR diversity but not in CD8+ TCR diversity (p=0.0027 vs p=0.16), and the rise was most apparent among complete responders (p=0.02). Lower diversity was seen in patients whose nivolumab began less than 1 year after ASCT, and these patients were left out of later analyses so that immune reconstitution would not confound the results.

The V end loses 0 bases and the J end loses 2 bases, and a stretch of 14 bases separates them. Reading the germline V gene gives CDR1 SGHTA and CDR2 FQGNSA. From cysteine to phenylalanine, the CDR3 is 17 amino acids long. Only CDR3 DNA remains: 51 bases, in frame from the first base. Genomic DNA was isolated using the Qiagen DNeasy kit from unsorted PBMCs as well as from negatively selected CD4+ and CD8+ fractions. TCR beta CDR3 regions were amplified by immunoSEQ multiplex PCR using primers annealing to V and J segments. A synthetic immune receptor repertoire was used to minimize amplification bias, and any remaining bias was removed computationally after sequencing. In the authors' own workflow: Repertoire diversity was quantified as the Shannon entropy index using custom Python scripts. Unsorted, CD4+ and CD8+ repertoires were analyzed separately, except for combined analyses in which CD4+ and CD8+ sequences were merged in silico. Clonal expansion was defined as a frequency increase of at least 2-fold after treatment compared with C1D1, and clones undetected at baseline were assigned a pseudocount of 0.5. Singleton clones were defined as clones with 0 or 1 copy at C1D1, and non-singleton clones were defined as clones with 2 or more copies. Clones expanded in unsorted samples were annotated as CD4+, CD8+ or unknown by matching protein sequences in sorted samples from the same patient. Wilcoxon tests on paired samples were used to test diversity changes from C1D1 to C4D1. The table was pulled from immuneACCESS by TCRdb, which kept in-frame rearrangements only. Such tables lose some clones; where checked, under half of the loss comes from unresolved V genes, and the rest has no known cause. The D gene and trimming were derived from the DNA, and the V and J assignments and clone size from that table. Here the sample has about 39,000 clones; about 80% occur a single time. Of the sample, approximately 9.8% is held by the ten largest clones.

The receptor was derived from a human donor with classical Hodgkin lymphoma. The V and J genes are TRBV7-2 and TRBJ1-5; no D gene is confidently identified. Sequences were derived from peripheral blood mononuclear cells (PBMCs), sampled before the fourth cycle of nivolumab. The CDR3 is CASSLANRGTGNQPQHF. The nucleotides read TGTGCCAGCAGCTTAGCGAATCGAGGTACAGGCAATCAGCCCCAGCATTTT.